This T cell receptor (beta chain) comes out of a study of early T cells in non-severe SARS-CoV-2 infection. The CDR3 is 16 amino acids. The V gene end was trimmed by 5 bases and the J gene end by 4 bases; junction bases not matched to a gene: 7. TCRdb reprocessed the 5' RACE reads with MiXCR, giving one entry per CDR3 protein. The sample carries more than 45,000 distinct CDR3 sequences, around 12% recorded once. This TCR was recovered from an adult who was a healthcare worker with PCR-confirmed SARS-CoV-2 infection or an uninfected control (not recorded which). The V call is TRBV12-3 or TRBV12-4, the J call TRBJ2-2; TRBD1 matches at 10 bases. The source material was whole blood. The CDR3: CASSPGQGVVTGELFF. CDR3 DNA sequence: TGTGCCAGCAGTCCCGGACAGGGGGTAGTCACCGGGGAGCTGTTTTTT.